Listed here are 16 T cell receptor beta chains from one sample, sequenced in a study of cytomegalovirus exposure and HLA in healthy donors. PCR was performed using 60 Vbeta and 13 Jbeta primers. Using immunoSEQ multiplex PCR, the repertoire was profiled, and TCRdb retains in-frame clones only, with some absent. This sample has 100,000 to 150,000 clones, with about four fifths found just once. The sample was PBMCs. Source of these receptors: a young man in good health and CMV-seronegative.

This clone was observed a handful of times. The rearrangement links TRBV7-9 to TRBJ1-4; TRBD1 might be the D (5 bases). The CDR3 extends over 15 amino acids. The V end lost 4 bases, the J end lost 6 bases, and 15 bases lay between the germline ends. The germline V gene has CDR1 SEHNR and CDR2 FQNEAQ (reference sequence). The CDR3, as DNA: TGTGCCAGCAGCTCCACAGACAGAGCAGATGAAAAACTGTTTTTT. This sequence encodes CASSSTDRADEKLFF.

The V and J genes are TRBV5-1 and TRBJ2-3; 10 bases match TRBD2. The germline gives CDR1 SGHRS, CDR2 YFSETQ. The V gene end was trimmed by 5 bases and the J gene end by 2 bases; junction bases not matched to a gene: 5. This CDR3 spans 15 amino acids. CDR3 region: CASSLAGDHTDTQYF. In nucleotides, the CDR3 is TGCGCCAGCAGTCTAGCGGGGGACCACACAGATACGCAGTATTTT.

The chain employs TRBV19 and TRBJ2-7, with D tentatively TRBD1 (7 bases). The germline V gene encodes CDR1 LNHDA and CDR2 SQIVND (reference sequence). Trimming stripped 6 bases from V and 1 base from J, with 13 bases between. The CDR3 covers 14 residues. As DNA, the CDR3 is TGTGCCAGTAGCGGCAGGGGGACTTCCTACGAGCAGTACTTC. It encodes CASSGRGTSYEQYF.

The chain recombines TRBV11-2 with TRBJ1-4; 9 positions match TRBD1. Trimming took 0 bases from V and 2 from J; bases not matched to a gene: 1. Per the germline V gene, CDR1 is SGHAT and CDR2 is FQNNGV. The CDR3 contains 16 residues. CDR3: CASSLDGQGTNEKLFF. The CDR3 DNA reads as TGTGCCAGCAGCTTAGACGGACAGGGGACTAATGAAAAACTGTTTTTT. The variable domain in full, completed from reference TRBV11-2 and TRBJ1-4, reads EAGVAQSPRYKIIEKRQSVAFWCNPISGHATLYWYQQILGQGPKLLIQFQNNGVVDDSQLPKDRFSAERLKGVDSTLKIQPAKLEDSAVYLCASSLDGQGTNEKLFFGSGTQLSVL.

The J gene is TRBJ2-3, the V gene TRBV7-2; a possible D gene is TRBD1 (5 bases). This CDR3 is built from 13 residues. The germline V gene has CDR1 SGHTA and CDR2 FQGNSA. V lost 1 base and J lost 4, with 6 bases in between. CDR3 nucleotides: TGTGCCAGCAGCTTAGTAGGGGCAGATACGCAGTATTTT. It is translated as CASSLVGADTQYF. The full variable domain, rest sourced from reference TRBV7-2 and TRBJ2-3, is GAGVSQSPSNKVTEKGKDVELRCDPISGHTALYWYRQSLGQGLEFLIYFQGNSAPDKSGLPSDRFSAERTGGSVSTLTIQRTQQEDSAVYLCASSLVGADTQYFGPGTRLTVL.

The V call is TRBV29-1, the J call TRBJ2-7; D is perhaps TRBD2 (5 bases). V was pared by 0 bases and J by 1 base, with 7 bases between. Germline V gene lookup returns CDR1 SQVTM and CDR2 ANQGSEA. The CDR3 sequence is 13 residues long. DNA for the CDR3: TGCAGCGTTGAAGAACGGGATTCCTACGAGCAGTACTTC. Amino acid sequence: CSVEERDSYEQYF.

The V and J genes are TRBV5-4 and TRBJ1-2; 12 nucleotides line up with TRBD1. CDR3 length equals 15 residues. The V segment lost 7 bases and the J segment 8 bases; nucleotides outside the gene matches: 12. Germline V gene data show CDR1 as SGHNT and CDR2 as YYREEE (reference sequence). As DNA, the CDR3 is TGTGCCAGCGCACTGGCGGGACAGGGGGCGTTGGGCTACACCTTC. Protein product: CASALAGQGALGYTF.

CDR3 bases: TGTGCCAGCAGCCCCCAGGGGTGGCACACTGAAGCTTTCTTT. It is translated as CASSPQGWHTEAFF. The V gene is TRBV13, the J gene TRBJ1-1; the D gene is possibly TRBD1 (6 bases). Germline V gene lookup returns CDR1 PRHDT and CDR2 FYEKMQ (reference sequence). Trimming pared 5 bases from V and 3 bases from J, leaving 13 bases between. The CDR3 is 14 amino acids. Together with reference TRBV13 and TRBJ1-1, the CDR3 gives the full variable domain: AAGVIQSPRHLIKEKRETATLKCYPIPRHDTVYWYQQGPGQDPQFLISFYEKMQSDKGSIPDRFSAQQFSDYHSELNMSSLELGDSALYFCASSPQGWHTEAFFGQGTRLTVV.

J is TRBJ2-3 and V is TRBV6-1, with a possible D match to TRBD2 (5 bases). V lost 3 bases and J lost 0, with 13 bases in between. The length of the CDR3 is 16 residues. Germline V gene data show CDR1 as MNHNS and CDR2 as SASEGT. The CDR3 here is CASSDGLFSSTDTQYF. CDR3 nucleotide sequence: TGTGCCAGCAGTGATGGACTTTTTTCTAGCACAGATACGCAGTATTTT.

This chain links TRBV30 with TRBJ1-1; D is undetermined. Per the germline V gene, CDR1 is GTSNPN and CDR2 is SVGIG (reference sequence). The V end lost 2 bases, the J end lost 1 base, and 8 bases lay between the germline ends. The CDR3 is 13 amino acids. CDR3: CAWSLFRNTEAFF. The CDR3 DNA sequence: TGTGCCTGGAGTCTGTTCAGGAACACTGAAGCTTTCTTT.

The chain recombines TRBV6-4 with TRBJ2-3; 11 bases agree with TRBD2. The germline V gene has CDR1 MRHNA and CDR2 SNTAGT. The CDR3 totals 15 residues. Unmatched junction bases numbered 4, after V lost 6 bases and J lost 2 bases. The CDR3 loop is CASSETSGVTDTQYF. CDR3 bases: TGTGCCAGCAGCGAGACTAGCGGGGTCACAGATACGCAGTATTTT.

This rearrangement joins TRBV28 to TRBJ2-3; 12 bases line up with TRBD2. Germline CDR1 is MDHEN and CDR2 is SYDVKM. Unmatched junction bases numbered 1, after V lost 5 bases and J lost 1 base. The CDR3 has 15 amino acids. The CDR3 DNA reads as TGTGCCAGCAGTCGACTAGCGGGGGGCACAGATACGCAGTATTTT. Translated: CASSRLAGGTDTQYF. Combining the CDR3 with reference TRBV28 and TRBJ2-3 gives the whole variable domain DVKVTQSSRYLVKRTGEKVFLECVQDMDHENMFWYRQDPGLGLRLIYFSYDVKMKEKGDIPEGYSVSREKKERFSLILESASTNQTSMYLCASSRLAGGTDTQYFGPGTRLTVL.

The chain carries TRBV6-6 and TRBJ2-1; 11 bases fit TRBD2. The germline V gene has CDR1 MNHNY and CDR2 SVGAGI (reference sequence). The junction had 9 bases not matched to a gene; V was cut back by 6 bases and J by 8 bases. The CDR3 runs 15 residues. CDR3 nucleotide sequence: TGTGCCAGCAGGCGTCTAGCGGGGGGTCTCTATGAGCAGTTCTTC. Protein product: CASRRLAGGLYEQFF.

This clone was counted a single time. The rearrangement uses TRBV6-1 and TRBJ2-1; possibly TRBD2 for D (5 bases). Germline V gives CDR1 MNHNS, CDR2 SASEGT. Trimming took 6 bases from V and 0 from J, leaving 6 bases between them. The CDR3 sequence is 13 residues long. CDR3 loop: CASRRDSYNEQFF. The CDR3 nucleotides are TGTGCCAGCAGACGGGACTCCTACAATGAGCAGTTCTTC.

The chain has TRBV5-1 and TRBJ2-7, with 14 nucleotides matching TRBD2. The CDR3 has 16 amino acids. In germline, CDR1 is SGHRS, CDR2 YFSETQ. The V segment lost 4 bases and the J segment 0 bases; nucleotides outside the gene matches: 3. The CDR3 is CASSPGLAGGSYEQYF. CDR3 nucleotides: TGCGCCAGCAGCCCAGGACTAGCGGGAGGCTCCTACGAGCAGTACTTC.

The V gene is TRBV15, the J gene TRBJ1-1, with 7 bases matching TRBD1. CDR3 length: 14 residues. Trimming at V came to 4 bases and at J to 3 bases, leaving 5 bases not matched to a gene. Germline V gene sequence: CDR1 LNHNV, CDR2 YYDKDF (reference sequence). The CDR3 DNA follows: TGTGCCACCAGCACGGGACAGTGGGACACTGAAGCTTTCTTT. Translated, it gives CATSTGQWDTEAFF.